A single sample gave rise to the 25 T cell receptor beta chains below, sequenced in a study of control samples from healthy donors and cancer patients. Sequencing was performed with immunoSEQ multiplex PCR; in TCRdb, only in-frame clones are kept and a portion is missing. This table has about 150,000 clones, approximately 93% appearing once. The source material was blood. Source of these receptors: a man between 18 and 35 years old in good health.

This chain links TRBV3-1 (or the pseudogene TRBV3-2) with TRBJ2-5; D is unclear. The CDR3 loop spans 14 amino acids. Looked up from germline, CDR1 is LGHDT and CDR2 is YNNKEL (reference sequence). Between the trimmed V and J ends, which lost 0 bases and 7 bases, there was a span of 12 bases. The CDR3 protein is CASSQEGSPGTQYF. CDR3 DNA sequence: TGTGCCAGCAGCCAAGAGGGCAGTCCCGGGACCCAGTACTTC.

This clone appeared a single time. CDR3 amino acids: CSVEGPTSGSTDTQYF. The CDR3 coding sequence is TGCAGCGTTGAAGGTCCGACTAGCGGGAGTACAGATACGCAGTATTTT. The genes are TRBV29-1 and TRBJ2-3, with 12 bases aligning to TRBD2. This CDR3 has 16 residues. CDR1 and CDR2 (germline): SQVTM, ANQGSEA. Unmatched junction bases numbered 5, after V lost 1 base and J lost 3 bases.

The V and J genes are TRBV4-3 and TRBJ2-3; TRBD1 matches at 7 bases. The CDR3 length is 16 residues. V dropped 4 bases and J dropped 0; count of bases not matched to a gene: 7. CDR1 LGHNA and CDR2 YSLEER come from the germline V gene. CDR3 DNA sequence: TGCGCCAGCAGCCCGCGGACAGGCCTTAGCACAGATACGCAGTATTTT. Encoded protein: CASSPRTGLSTDTQYF.

This chain uses TRBV6-5 with TRBJ2-7, with a weak D call TRBD1 (7 bases). Germline loops: CDR1 MNHEY, CDR2 SVGAGI. This CDR3 has 14 amino acids. Trimming removed 6 bases at V and 4 bases at J, with 16 bases between. CDR3 sequence: CASRLGGQIYEQYF. The CDR3 DNA sequence: TGTGCCAGCAGACTCGGGGGACAGATATACGAGCAGTACTTC.

The rearrangement uses TRBV5-8 and TRBJ1-1; the D is unclear. This CDR3 region has 14 residues. V was trimmed by 2 bases and J by 3 bases, leaving 11 bases between them. From germline, CDR1 is SGHTS and CDR2 YDEGEE. The CDR3, as DNA: TGTGCCAGCAGCTTCGGTGTGGTGGACACTGAAGCTTTCTTT. Amino acids: CASSFGVVDTEAFF.

Only a few counts were recorded for this clone. This rearrangement joins TRBV5-6 to TRBJ1-4, with D hard to call. CDR1 and CDR2 from the germline V gene are SGHDT and YYEEEE. This CDR3 comprises 16 residues. Trimming stripped 3 bases from V and 0 bases from J, with 12 bases between. The CDR3 region has the DNA TGTGCCAGCAGCTCAACTTTCGGGACAACTAATGAAAAACTGTTTTTT. Its translation is CASSSTFGTTNEKLFF.

The chain links TRBV7-6 to TRBJ2-1; TRBD2 might be the D (5 bases). Germline-derived CDR1 and CDR2 are SGHVS and FNYEAQ. The germline V and J ends were trimmed by 5 bases and 4 bases, with 15 bases remaining between them. The CDR3 runs 15 residues. CDR3 coding DNA: TGTGCCAGCAGCCCCACCTCGGGAATATACAATGAGCAGTTCTTC. It codes for CASSPTSGIYNEQFF.

This clone was detected once. This chain connects TRBV7-9 to TRBJ1-5; D is undetermined. Germline loops: CDR1 SEHNR, CDR2 FQNEAQ (reference sequence). V lost 5 bases and J lost 4, with 9 bases in between. This CDR3 has 13 amino acids. This CDR3 is CASSGLMNQPQHF. CDR3 coding DNA: TGTGCCAGCAGCGGGTTGATGAATCAGCCCCAGCATTTT.

V and J are TRBV18 and TRBJ2-2; no clear D. From germline, CDR1 is KGHSH and CDR2 LQKENI. V dropped 1 base and J dropped 1 base, with 4 bases sitting between them. This CDR3 is 14 amino acids long. CDR3 sequence reads: CASSPRLNTGELFF. CDR3 in DNA: TGTGCCAGCTCACCACGATTGAACACCGGGGAGCTGTTTTTT. The whole variable domain, filled in from reference TRBV18 and TRBJ2-2, reads NAGVMQNPRHLVRRRGQEARLRCSPMKGHSHVYWYRQLPEEGLKFMVYLQKENIIDESGMPKERFSAEFPKEGPSILRIQQVVRGDSAAYFCASSPRLNTGELFFGEGSRLTVL.

J is TRBJ1-5 and V is TRBV7-6; tentative D call: TRBD1 (5 bases). The CDR3 is 15 amino acids. V lost 5 bases to trimming and J lost 2 bases, with 13 bases between them. Germline assignment: CDR1 SGHVS and CDR2 FNYEAQ. The CDR3 region has the DNA TGTGCCAGCAGCCCCGGGGGGGGAGGCAATCAGCCCCAGCATTTT. Encoded protein: CASSPGGGGNQPQHF.

The CDR3 sequence: CSAFHNEQFF. Here the CDR3 DNA reads TGCAGTGCATTCCACAATGAGCAGTTCTTC. The V and J genes are TRBV20-1 and TRBJ2-1, with D unclear. CDR1 is DFQATT and CDR2 is SNEGSKA in the germline V gene (reference sequence). Trimming took 6 bases from V and 5 from J, leaving 5 bases between them. The CDR3 covers 10 residues.

This clone was recorded once. The chain links TRBV10-1 to TRBJ2-1; 7 bases align to TRBD1. Germline V gene sequence: CDR1 WNHNN, CDR2 SYGVQD (reference sequence). The CDR3 consists of 14 residues. V gave up 2 bases and J gave up 4 bases; unmatched junction bases: 2. The CDR3 bases are TGCGCCAGCAGTGAGACAGGGGATTACAATGAGCAGTTCTTC. This codes for CASSETGDYNEQFF.

J is TRBJ2-7 and V is TRBV4-1; D may match TRBD1 or TRBD2 (5 bases each). The V and J ends lost 1 base and 3 bases respectively, with 10 bases between them. The CDR3 is made up of 14 amino acids. The germline CDR1 and CDR2 sequences are MGHRA and YSYEKL. CDR3 region: CASSQAAGSYEQYF. CDR3 in DNA: TGCGCCAGCAGCCAAGCAGCAGGGAGCTACGAGCAGTACTTC.

A word on this clone: The junction does not match germline at one end; this may be a read error. The chain links TRBV29-1 to TRBJ1-1; D is ambiguous. The CDR3 spans 10 residues. In germline, CDR1 is SQVTM, CDR2 ANQGSEA. The CDR3 protein is CSVVRQALVF. In DNA form, the CDR3 reads TGCAGCGTTGTCAGGCAGGCCCTAGTCTTT.

The chain combines TRBV27 with TRBJ1-3; D is uncertain. The germline gives CDR1 MNHEY, CDR2 SMNVEV (reference sequence). CDR3 length: 12 residues. Trimming cost V 7 bases and J 2 bases, with 6 bases left between them. Here the CDR3 reads CASTRPGNTIYF. The CDR3 coding sequence is TGTGCCAGCACCCGCCCTGGAAACACCATATATTTT.

The chain uses TRBV27 and TRBJ2-7; 10 nucleotides match TRBD1. Germline V gene sequence: CDR1 MNHEY, CDR2 SMNVEV (reference sequence). Trimming removed 3 bases from V and 6 bases from J; junction bases left unmatched: 8. The CDR3 length is 15 residues. CDR3 in DNA: TGTGCCAGCAGTTTTACTGCGACAGGGGGCGGCGAGCAGTACTTC. It is translated as CASSFTATGGGEQYF.

V is TRBV5-1 and J is TRBJ2-2, with unresolved D. V shed 4 bases and J shed 3 bases, with 7 bases lying between them. From germline, CDR1 is SGHRS and CDR2 YFSETQ. The CDR3 consists of 13 residues. The CDR3 DNA reads as TGCGCCAGCAGCGTAAGATACACCGGGGAGCTGTTTTTT. Its translation: CASSVRYTGELFF.

This chain connects TRBV10-2 to TRBJ1-6, with TRBD1 identical over 9 bases. This CDR3 region has 15 residues. After removal of 3 bases from V and 8 bases from J, the junction contained 5 bases not matched to a gene. Looked up from germline, CDR1 is WSHSY and CDR2 is SAAADI. CDR3 protein: CASSDDRGIYSPLHF. DNA of the CDR3: TGCGCCAGCAGTGATGACAGGGGGATTTATTCACCCCTCCACTTT.

The V and J genes are TRBV30 and TRBJ2-7; 8 bases fit TRBD2. CDR1 is GTSNPN, CDR2 SVGIG, per germline (reference sequence). There are 15 residues in the CDR3. The V and J ends lost 4 bases and 1 base, in that order; junction bases with no gene match: 9. CDR3 sequence: CAWTAGVVRSYEQYF. DNA of the CDR3: TGTGCCTGGACAGCGGGAGTGGTTCGGTCCTACGAGCAGTACTTC.

This clone was observed a few times. The chain combines TRBV2 with TRBJ1-6; 9 bases are a match to TRBD1. The CDR3 is 19 amino acids. CDR1 is SNHLY, CDR2 FYNNEI, per germline. The V and J ends lost 1 base and 8 bases, in that order; junction bases with no gene match: 15. CDR3 sequence reads: CASSEVDRTGDIEDSPLHF. CDR3 bases: TGTGCCAGCAGTGAAGTCGATCGGACAGGGGATATCGAAGATTCACCCCTCCACTTT.

This chain links TRBV6-1 with TRBJ1-1; D is ambiguous. Germline V gene lookup returns CDR1 MNHNS and CDR2 SASEGT. Trimming took off 0 bases at V and 4 bases at J, with 24 bases between the two ends. The CDR3 has 19 residues. The CDR3 DNA follows: TGTGCCAGCAGTGAAGCTTGGGGTCCGGGTACCGTGAGTTCCACTGAAGCTTTCTTT. It yields the protein CASSEAWGPGTVSSTEAFF.

This clone appeared a few times. The J gene is TRBJ1-6, the V gene TRBV18; TRBD1 matches 7 bases. In germline, CDR1 is KGHSH, CDR2 LQKENI. V trimming: 3 bases; J trimming: 8 bases; junction bases outside the gene matches: 10. The CDR3 is 16 residues long. CDR3 amino acids: CASSPFGQARDSPLHF. The DNA for the CDR3 is TGTGCCAGCTCACCCTTTGGACAGGCCAGGGATTCACCCCTCCACTTT.

This chain links TRBV27 with TRBJ2-5, with a possible D match to TRBD1 (6 bases). Germline V lookup: CDR1 MNHEY, CDR2 SMNVEV (reference sequence). This CDR3 has 16 amino acids. The V gene lost 6 bases and the J gene lost 7 bases, with 24 bases spanning the gap. This chain's CDR3 is CASRIGTRVKSGTQYF. Here the CDR3 DNA reads TGTGCCAGCAGAATCGGGACAAGGGTCAAAAGTGGGACCCAGTACTTC.

The J gene is TRBJ2-3, the V gene TRBV5-1; 13 bases align to TRBD2. This CDR3 has 17 amino acids. The germline V gene has CDR1 SGHRS and CDR2 YFSETQ. Trimming cost V 3 bases and J 3 bases; bases outside gene matches: 7. CDR3 nucleotides: TGCGCCAGCAGCTCTCAGACTAGCGGGAGGCCTACAGATACGCAGTATTTT. Translating it yields CASSSQTSGRPTDTQYF.

The chain employs TRBV5-8 and TRBJ2-7; 12 nucleotides align to TRBD1. The ends lost 3 bases at V and 2 bases at J; junction bases unmatched: 6. The CDR3 runs 16 residues. Germline assignment: CDR1 SGHTS and CDR2 YDEGEE. This CDR3 reads CASSWGTGGSAYEQYF. The CDR3 DNA reads as TGTGCCAGCAGCTGGGGGACAGGGGGCTCAGCCTACGAGCAGTACTTC.